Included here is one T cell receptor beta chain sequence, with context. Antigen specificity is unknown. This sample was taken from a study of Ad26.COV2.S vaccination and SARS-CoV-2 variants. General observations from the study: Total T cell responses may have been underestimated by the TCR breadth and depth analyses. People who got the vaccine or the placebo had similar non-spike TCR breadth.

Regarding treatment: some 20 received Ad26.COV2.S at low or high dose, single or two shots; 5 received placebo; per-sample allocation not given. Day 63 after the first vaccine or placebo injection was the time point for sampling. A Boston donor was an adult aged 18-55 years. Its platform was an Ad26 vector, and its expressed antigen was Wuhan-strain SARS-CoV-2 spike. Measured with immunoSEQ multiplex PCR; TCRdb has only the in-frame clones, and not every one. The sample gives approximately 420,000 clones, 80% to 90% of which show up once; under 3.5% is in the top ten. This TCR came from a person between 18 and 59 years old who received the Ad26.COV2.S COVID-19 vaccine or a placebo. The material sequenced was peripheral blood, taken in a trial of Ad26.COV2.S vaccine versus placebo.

CDR3 coding DNA: TGTGCCAGCTCACGCCTCCATCCGGGACAGGGGGCCGAAGAGCAGTACTTC. This encodes CASSRLHPGQGAEEQYF. The V gene is TRBV18, the J gene TRBJ2-7; 12 bases are shared with TRBD1. Trimming cost V 4 bases and J 7 bases; bases outside gene matches: 14. The CDR3 has 17 amino acids. The germline V gene encodes CDR1 KGHSH and CDR2 LQKENI.